The rows below give T cell receptor beta chains drawn from one sample of a study of blood T cells in healthy people across ages. In TCRdb, the 5' RACE reads were re-called with MiXCR into one record per CDR3 protein. Seen here are around 580,000 distinct CDR3 sequences, around 50% observed once, and the top ten hold approximately 25%. Sequencing used blood. These receptor sequences come from a man older than 75 in good health. The CDR3 runs from the conserved cysteine through the conserved F or W.

CDR3,J,V
CASTRRRRASEQFF,TRBJ2-1,TRBV28
CASSPTGALTYEQYF,TRBJ2-7,TRBV5-5
CASSQDERGTVLGYTF,TRBJ1-2,TRBV4-3
CSAPVASGGYNEQFF,TRBJ2-1,TRBV20-1
CASSKEETEPYYGYTF,TRBJ1-2,TRBV21-1
CSARAGSGNEKLFF,TRBJ1-4,TRBV20-1
CASSIQGSQPQHF,TRBJ1-5,TRBV10-2
CSAGVLEGQYF,TRBJ2-5,TRBV20-1
CASSFPRDRNTGELFF,TRBJ2-2,TRBV5-1
CASRHISAASSYEQYF,TRBJ2-7,TRBV27
CASSQGETDPSRTF,TRBJ1-2,TRBV4-2
CATSRQGRELFF,TRBJ2-2,TRBV15
CASRTSGGYNEQFF,TRBJ2-1,TRBV6-2/TRBV6-3
CASSAGPYNEQFF,TRBJ2-1,TRBV2
CASSLRVGEQFF,TRBJ2-1,TRBV7-3
CASSVAGQPHEQYF,TRBJ2-7,TRBV7-2
CASSLTDSSRTQYF,TRBJ2-5,TRBV7-2
CASSLANPQGGGYTF,TRBJ1-2,TRBV5-1